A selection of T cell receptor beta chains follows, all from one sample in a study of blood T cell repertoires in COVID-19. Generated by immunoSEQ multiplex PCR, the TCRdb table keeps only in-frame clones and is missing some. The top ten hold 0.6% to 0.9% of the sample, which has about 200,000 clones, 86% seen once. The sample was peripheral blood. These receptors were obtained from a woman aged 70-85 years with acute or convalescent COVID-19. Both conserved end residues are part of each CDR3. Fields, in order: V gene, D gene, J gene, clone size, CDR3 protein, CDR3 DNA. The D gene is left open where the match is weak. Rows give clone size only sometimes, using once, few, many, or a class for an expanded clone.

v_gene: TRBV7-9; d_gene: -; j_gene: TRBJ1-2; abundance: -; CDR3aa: CASSLGAKNYGYTF; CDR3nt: TGTGCCAGCAGCTTAGGCGCGAAAAACTATGGCTACACCTTC
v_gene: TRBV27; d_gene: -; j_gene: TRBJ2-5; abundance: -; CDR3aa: CASSLSGGGARRTQYF; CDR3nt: TGTGCCAGCAGTTTATCAGGCGGGGGCGCAAGGAGGACCCAGTACTTC
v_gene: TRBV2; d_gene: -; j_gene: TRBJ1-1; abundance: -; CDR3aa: CATGGLSNTEAFF; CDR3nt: TGTGCCACCGGGGGACTTTCGAACACTGAAGCTTTCTTT
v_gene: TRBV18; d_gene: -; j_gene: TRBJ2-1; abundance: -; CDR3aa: CASSPPPPVAYNEQFF; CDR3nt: TGTGCCAGCTCACCACCCCCCCCAGTTGCCTACAATGAGCAGTTCTTC
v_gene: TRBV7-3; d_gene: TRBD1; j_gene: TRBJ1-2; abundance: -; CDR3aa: CASSYTGTEGYTF; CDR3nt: TGTGCCAGCAGTTATACCGGGACAGAAGGCTACACCTTC
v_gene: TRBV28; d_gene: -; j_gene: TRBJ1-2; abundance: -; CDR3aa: CASSPYRTLTGLGGYTF; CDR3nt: TGTGCCAGCAGTCCCTATCGAACGCTGACAGGCCTCGGGGGCTACACCTTC
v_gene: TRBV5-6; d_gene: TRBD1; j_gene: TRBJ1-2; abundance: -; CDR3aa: CASSRPGTAYGYTF; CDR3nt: TGTGCCAGCAGCAGGCCCGGGACAGCGTATGGCTACACCTTC
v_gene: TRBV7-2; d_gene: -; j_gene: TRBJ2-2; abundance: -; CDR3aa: CASSLAARSQGNTGELFF; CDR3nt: TGTGCCAGCAGCTTAGCGGCTCGATCACAGGGGAACACCGGGGAGCTGTTTTTT
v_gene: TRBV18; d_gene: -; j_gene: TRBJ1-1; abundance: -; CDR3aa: CASSPRLQMNTEAFF; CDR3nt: TGTGCCAGCTCACCGCGACTGCAAATGAACACTGAAGCTTTCTTT
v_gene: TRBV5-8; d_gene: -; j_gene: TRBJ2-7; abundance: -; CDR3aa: CASSMTGWEQYF; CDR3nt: TGTGCCAGCAGCATGACAGGTTGGGAGCAGTACTTC
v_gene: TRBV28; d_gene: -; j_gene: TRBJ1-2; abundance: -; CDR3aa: CASSLSDYGYTF; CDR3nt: TGTGCCAGCAGTTTGTCGGACTATGGCTACACCTTC
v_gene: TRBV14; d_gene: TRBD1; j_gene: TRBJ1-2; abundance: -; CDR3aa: CASSPVAGTAKSSYTF; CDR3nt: TGTGCCAGCAGCCCCGTCGCCGGGACAGCGAAGTCGAGCTACACCTTC
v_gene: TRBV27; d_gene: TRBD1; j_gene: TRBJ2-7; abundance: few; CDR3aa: CASSYRGSPYEQYF; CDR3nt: TGTGCCAGCAGTTACAGGGGCTCCCCCTACGAGCAGTACTTC
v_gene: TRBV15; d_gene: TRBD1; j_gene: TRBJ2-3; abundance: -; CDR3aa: CATSATFMTGASDTQYF; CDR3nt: TGTGCCACCAGCGCCACATTTATGACAGGGGCATCAGATACGCAGTATTTT
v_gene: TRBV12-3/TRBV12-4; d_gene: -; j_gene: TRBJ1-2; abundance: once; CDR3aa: CASRSGMNYGYTF; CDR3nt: TGTGCCAGCAGGTCCGGGATGAACTATGGCTACACCTTC
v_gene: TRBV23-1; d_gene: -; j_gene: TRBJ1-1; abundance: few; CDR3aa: CASRHGGAFF; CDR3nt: TGCGCCAGCAGGCATGGAGGAGCTTTCTTT
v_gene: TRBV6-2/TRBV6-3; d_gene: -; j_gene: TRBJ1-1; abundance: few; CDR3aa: CASSYFIQGGAFF; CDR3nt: TGTGCCAGCAGTTACTTTATACAGGGTGGAGCTTTCTTT
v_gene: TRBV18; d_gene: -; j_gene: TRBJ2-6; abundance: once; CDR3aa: CASSEQSSGANVLTF; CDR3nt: TGTGCCAGCTCAGAACAGTCCTCTGGGGCCAACGTCCTGACTTTC
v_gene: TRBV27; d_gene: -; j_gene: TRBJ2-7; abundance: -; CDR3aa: CASGRTAHEQYF; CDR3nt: TGTGCCAGCGGGCGAACTGCCCACGAGCAGTACTTC
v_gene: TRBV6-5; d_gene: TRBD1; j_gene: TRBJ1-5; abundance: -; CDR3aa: CASRTGVSNQPQHF; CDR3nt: TGTGCCAGCAGGACAGGGGTGAGCAATCAGCCCCAGCATTTT
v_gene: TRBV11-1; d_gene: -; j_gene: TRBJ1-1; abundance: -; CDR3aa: CASSSNRDSSFF; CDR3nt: TGTGCCAGCAGCTCCAACCGGGACTCATCTTTCTTT
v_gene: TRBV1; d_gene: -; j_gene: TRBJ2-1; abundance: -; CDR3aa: CTSSHRLAGVYEQFF; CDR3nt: TGCACCAGCAGCCATAGACTAGCGGGAGTGTATGAGCAGTTCTTC
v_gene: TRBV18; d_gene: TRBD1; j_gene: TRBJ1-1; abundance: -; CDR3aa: CASSPAGTGATNTEAFF; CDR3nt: TGTGCCAGCTCACCAGCCGGGACAGGGGCCACAAACACTGAAGCTTTCTTT
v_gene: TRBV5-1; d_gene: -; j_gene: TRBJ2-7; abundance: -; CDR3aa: CASSGGSYEQYF; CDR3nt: TGCGCCAGCAGTGGCGGGTCCTACGAGCAGTACTTC
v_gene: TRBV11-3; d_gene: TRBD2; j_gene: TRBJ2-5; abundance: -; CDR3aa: CASSLGIAGFRETQYF; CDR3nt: TGTGCCAGCAGCTTAGGAATAGCGGGGTTCAGAGAGACCCAGTACTTC
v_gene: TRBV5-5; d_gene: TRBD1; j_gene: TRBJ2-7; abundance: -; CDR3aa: CASTRDRAYEQYF; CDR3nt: TGTGCCAGCACCAGGGACAGGGCCTACGAGCAGTACTTC
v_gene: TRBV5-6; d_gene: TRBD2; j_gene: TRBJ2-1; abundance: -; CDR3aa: CASSLEPGLAINEQFF; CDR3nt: TGTGCCAGCAGCTTGGAACCGGGACTAGCGATAAATGAGCAGTTCTTC
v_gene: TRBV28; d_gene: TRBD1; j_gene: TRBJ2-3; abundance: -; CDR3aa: CASSPGGAFRGPRTDTQYF; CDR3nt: TGTGCCAGCAGCCCTGGCGGAGCTTTCAGGGGGCCTCGCACAGATACGCAGTATTTT
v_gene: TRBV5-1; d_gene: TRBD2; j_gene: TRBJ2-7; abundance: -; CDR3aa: CASPLTSDFYEQYF; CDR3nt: TGCGCCAGCCCCCTTACTAGCGATTTCTACGAGCAGTACTTC
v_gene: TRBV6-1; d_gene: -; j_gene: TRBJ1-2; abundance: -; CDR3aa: CASSEARRGTGYTF; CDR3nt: TGTGCCAGCAGTGAAGCGCGACGGGGAACTGGCTACACCTTC
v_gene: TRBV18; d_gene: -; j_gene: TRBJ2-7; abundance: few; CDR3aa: CASSPPAGSYEQYF; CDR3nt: TGTGCCAGCTCACCACCGGCCGGGTCCTACGAGCAGTACTTC